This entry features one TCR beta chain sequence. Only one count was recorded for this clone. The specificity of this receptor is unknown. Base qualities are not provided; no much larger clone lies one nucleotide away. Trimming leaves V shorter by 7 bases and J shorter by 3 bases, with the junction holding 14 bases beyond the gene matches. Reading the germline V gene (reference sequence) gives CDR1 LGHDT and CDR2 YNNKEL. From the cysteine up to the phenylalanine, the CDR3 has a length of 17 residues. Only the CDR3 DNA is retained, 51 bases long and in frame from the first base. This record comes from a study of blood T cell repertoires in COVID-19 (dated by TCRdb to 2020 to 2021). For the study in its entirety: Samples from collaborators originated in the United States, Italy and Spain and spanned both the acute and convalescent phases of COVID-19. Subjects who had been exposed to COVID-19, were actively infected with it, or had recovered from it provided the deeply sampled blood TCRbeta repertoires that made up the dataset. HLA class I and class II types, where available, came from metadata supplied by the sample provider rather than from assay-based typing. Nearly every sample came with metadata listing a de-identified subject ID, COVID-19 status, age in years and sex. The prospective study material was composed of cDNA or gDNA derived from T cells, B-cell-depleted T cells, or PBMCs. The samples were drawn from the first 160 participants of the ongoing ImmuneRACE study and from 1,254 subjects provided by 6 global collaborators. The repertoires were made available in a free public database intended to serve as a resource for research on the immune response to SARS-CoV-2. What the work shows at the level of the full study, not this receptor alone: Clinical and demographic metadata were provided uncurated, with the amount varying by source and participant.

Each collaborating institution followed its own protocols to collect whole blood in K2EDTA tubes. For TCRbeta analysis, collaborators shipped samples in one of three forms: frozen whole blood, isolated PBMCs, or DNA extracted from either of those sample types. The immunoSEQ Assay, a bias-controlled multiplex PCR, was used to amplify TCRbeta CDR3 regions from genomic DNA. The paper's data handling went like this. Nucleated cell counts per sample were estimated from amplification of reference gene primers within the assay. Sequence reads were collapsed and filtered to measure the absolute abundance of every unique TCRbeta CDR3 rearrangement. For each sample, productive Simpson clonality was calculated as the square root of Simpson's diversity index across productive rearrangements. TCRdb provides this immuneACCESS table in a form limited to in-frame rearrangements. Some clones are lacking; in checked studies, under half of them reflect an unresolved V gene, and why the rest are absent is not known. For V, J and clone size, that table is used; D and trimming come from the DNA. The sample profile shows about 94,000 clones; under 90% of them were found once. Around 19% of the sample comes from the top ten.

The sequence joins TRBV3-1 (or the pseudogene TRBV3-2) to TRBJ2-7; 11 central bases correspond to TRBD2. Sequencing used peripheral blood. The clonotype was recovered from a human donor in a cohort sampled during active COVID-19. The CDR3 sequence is CASTNGRLTSGNYEQYF. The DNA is TGTGCCAGCACCAACGGTAGGTTGACTAGCGGGAACTACGAGCAGTACTTC.